The T cell receptor beta chain described here comes from a study of T cells in Graves' hyperthyroidism and ophthalmopathy. Background on the study: Peripheral blood collection took place at initial diagnosis, before any treatment. Study conclusions and caveats: Most expanded thyroid clonotypes above 0.001 also appeared in blood. A model built on 13 V-J features separated ophthalmopathy from stable hyperthyroidism.

TCR beta CDR3 region amplification was performed from RNA transcripts. The HTBI primer set was used in a first-round RT-PCR of the TCR CDR3. TCRdb reprocessed the multiplex PCR reads with MiXCR, giving one entry per CDR3 protein. The repertoire holds around 600,000 distinct CDR3 sequences, roughly 15% seen once, with around 3.3% in the top ten. This clonotype has a handful of counts. No antigen is known for it. Lactation, pregnancy, other autoimmune disease or uncontrolled infection excluded patients. CDR1 is DFQATT, CDR2 SNEGSKA, per germline (reference sequence). V lost 0 bases to trimming and J lost 10 bases, with 18 bases between them. The CDR3 is made up of 15 amino acids.

The gene calls are TRBV20-1 and TRBJ1-4; the D gene is possibly TRBD1 (5 bases). Input material: blood. This TCR came from a woman in her forties with Graves' ophthalmopathy. The DNA of the CDR3 is TGCAGTGCTAGAGATAGCACCCAGGGAGAAGGAAAACTGTTTTTT. This sequence encodes CSARDSTQGEGKLFF.